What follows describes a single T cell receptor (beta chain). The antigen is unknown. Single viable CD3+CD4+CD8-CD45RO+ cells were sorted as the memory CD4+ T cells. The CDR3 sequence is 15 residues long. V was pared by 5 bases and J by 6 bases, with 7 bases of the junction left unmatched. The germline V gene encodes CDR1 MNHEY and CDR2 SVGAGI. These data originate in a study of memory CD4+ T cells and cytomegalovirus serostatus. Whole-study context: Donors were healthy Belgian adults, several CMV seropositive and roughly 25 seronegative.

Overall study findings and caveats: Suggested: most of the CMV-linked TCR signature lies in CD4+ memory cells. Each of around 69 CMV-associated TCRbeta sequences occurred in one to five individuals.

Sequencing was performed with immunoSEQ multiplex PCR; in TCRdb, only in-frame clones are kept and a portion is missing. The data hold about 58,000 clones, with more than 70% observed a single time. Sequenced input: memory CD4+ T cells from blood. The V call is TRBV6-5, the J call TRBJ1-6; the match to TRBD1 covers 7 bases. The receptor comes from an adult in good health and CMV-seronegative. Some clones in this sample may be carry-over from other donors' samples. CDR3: CASSPRQGINSPLHF. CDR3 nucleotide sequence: TGTGCCAGCAGTCCACGACAGGGAATTAATTCACCCCTCCACTTT.